The table lists the clone carrying this T cell receptor beta chain with a few counts. A single base separates this from a much larger clone, so it may be a read error. Time point indicated: newly diagnosed GD, antithyroid drugs for less than 3 months. Preparation of the TCR library used RNA extracted from PBMCs. This sample stems from a study of regulatory T cells in long-lasting Graves disease. Building the TCR beta libraries relied on iRepertoire HTBI primers, and CDR3 regions underwent Arm-PCR. TCRdb redid the calling of the multiplex PCR reads with MiXCR, one entry per CDR3 protein. Here the sample spans some 490,000 distinct CDR3 sequences, about 11% being singletons. Germline CDR1 reads SEHNR; CDR2 reads FQNEAQ (reference sequence). V shed 0 bases and J 9 bases; nucleotides not matched to a gene: 2. This CDR3 comprises 13 residues. These same records also appear under a second study, on T cells in Graves' hyperthyroidism and ophthalmopathy.

The gene calls are TRBV7-9 and TRBJ2-1, with TRBD2 identical over 7 bases. The sequence came from a woman in her twenties or thirties with Graves disease. Material: peripheral blood mononuclear cells (PBMCs), obtained at new diagnosis, from a patient treated with antithyroid drugs. CDR3 coding DNA: TGTGCCAGCAGCTTAGCGGGGGGGGGTGAGCAGTTCTTC. Its protein product is CASSLAGGGEQFF.